This T cell receptor beta chain came from a study of blood T cell repertoires in COVID-19. Whole-study context: Nucleic acid was either cDNA or gDNA, and it came from T cells, B-cell-depleted T cells, or PBMCs.

The table lists this clone with a few counts. All enrollees were roughly 18 to 89 years old and from about 25 US areas. Assignments of participants to cohorts depended upon their own reported clinical history. Source study methods: Scientists estimated how many nucleated cells there were by amplifying reference gene primers. Clones were sequenced by immunoSEQ multiplex PCR, and TCRdb holds only the in-frame ones, with some missing. The V and J calls and clone size come from that table; D and trimming were worked out from the DNA. The data show 230,000 or so clones, 75% to 90% seen once. The CDR3 contains 14 residues. The germline gives CDR1 LNHDA, CDR2 SQIVND (reference sequence). V dropped 4 bases and J dropped 0 bases, with 9 bases sitting between them.

The TCR comes from a woman aged 40 to 50 with acute COVID-19. The sequencing sample was made of PBMCs or T cells enriched from blood (not recorded which). The chain uses TRBV19 and TRBJ1-1; tentative D call: TRBD1 (6 bases). This chain's CDR3 is CASSKGHLNTEAFF. In DNA, the CDR3 is TGTGCCAGTAGTAAGGGACACTTGAACACTGAAGCTTTCTTT.